The clone carrying this TCR beta chain appeared a single time. The antigen is unknown. The CDR3 sequence is 13 residues long. Trimming took 3 bases from V and 5 from J, leaving 8 bases between them. The germline gives CDR1 SEHNR, CDR2 FQNEAQ (reference sequence). TCRdb's table, derived via immunoSEQ multiplex PCR, lists solely in-frame clones and lacks some. This table holds about 54,000 clones, around four fifths found once. These data originate in a study of OX40 agonist ivuxolimab in advanced cancers. About the research overall: At 0.01 to 10 mg/kg, ivuxolimab was administered intravenously to patients every 2 weeks. Prior anti-PD-1, anti-PD-L1 or anti-CTLA-4 therapy was allowed; roughly 40% had some. Whole-study results and caveats: Dose levels from 0.1 to 3.0 mg/kg saw CD4+ and CD8+ blood T cells expand clonally by week 6. The study found among the lowest clonal expansion in partial responders at 0.1-3.0 mg/kg.

The clonotype comes from an adult with an advanced solid tumor such as melanoma, head and neck, liver or kidney cancer. This chain connects TRBV7-9 to TRBJ2-1; D is unresolved. Sequenced here: CD4+ or CD8+ T cells sorted from blood, sampled in a trial of the OX40 agonist ivuxolimab. Here the CDR3 DNA reads TGTGCCAGCAGCTTGGATCCTAACAATGAGCAGTTCTTC. This encodes CASSLDPNNEQFF.